The next 5 T cell receptor beta chains were all read from a single sample in a study of post-analysis software for immune sequencing data. Unique-molecular-identifier-tagged TCR beta cDNA libraries were used. From the PCR reads, TCRdb called clonotypes with MiXCR, one entry per CDR3 protein. The data show about 770,000 distinct CDR3 sequences, around 46% seen once. Broader study findings: About five TRBV segments appeared more often in patients than in controls, and TRBV5-6, TRBV5-1 and TRBV20-1 were among these.

These receptors' antigens are unknown. Sequencing was carried out using blood. The source of these receptors is a girl aged 5 to 17 with multiple sclerosis.

A remark on this clonotype: This clone may be a read error of a much larger clone one base away. Since no conserved phenylalanine or tryptophan closes the CDR3, a read error is the likely cause. The chain uses TRBV29-1 and TRBJ1-2, with 8 bases aligning to TRBD1. V lost 2 bases to trimming and J lost 3 bases; unmatched junction nucleotides: 8. Germline V gives CDR1 SQVTM, CDR2 ANQGSEA. The CDR3 loop spans 15 amino acids. The CDR3 DNA sequence: TGCAGCGTTGAACGCGGACAGGGTATGCACTATGGCTACACCTTA. Amino acid sequence: CSVERGQGMHYGYTL.

This clonotype was seen only a few times. The chain is built from TRBV7-2 and TRBJ1-5; 8 nucleotides match TRBD1. There are 14 residues in the CDR3. The germline V gene encodes CDR1 SGHTA and CDR2 FQGNSA. Losses at the gene ends were 5 bases for V and 3 bases for J; bases not matched to a gene: 3. Here the CDR3 reads CASSQTGDNQPQHF. The CDR3, as DNA: TGTGCCAGCAGCCAGACAGGGGACAATCAGCCCCAGCATTTT. Based on the CDR3 plus reference TRBV7-2 and TRBJ1-5, the full variable domain is GAGVSQSPSNKVTEKGKDVELRCDPISGHTALYWYRQSLGQGLEFLIYFQGNSAPDKSGLPSDRFSAERTGGSVSTLTIQRTQQEDSAVYLCASSQTGDNQPQHFGDGTRLSIL.

The gene calls are TRBV7-8 and TRBJ2-5; perhaps D is TRBD1 or TRBD2 (5 bases each). Judging by the DNA end, TRBJ2-7 fits better; the J call may be wrong. Per germline, CDR1 SGHVS and CDR2 FQNEAQ. CDR3 length: 15 residues. CDR3 amino acids: CASSLVTGTYYEQYF. The CDR3 DNA is TGTGCCAGCAGCTTAGTTACTGGGACCTATTACGAGCAGTACTTC.

The rearrangement uses TRBV9 and TRBJ2-7; tentative D call: TRBD1 (5 bases). CDR3 length: 14 residues. Germline V gene lookup returns CDR1 SGDLS and CDR2 YYNGEE. Trimming removed 0 bases from V and 0 bases from J, with 7 bases in between. CDR3 protein: CASSVAQGSYEQYF. DNA for the CDR3: TGTGCCAGCAGCGTAGCCCAGGGCTCCTACGAGCAGTACTTC.

The DNA for the CDR3 is TGTGCCAGCAGGGGGGGAGTAGTGAATGAGCAGTTCTTC. It translates to CASRGGVVNEQFF. The V gene is TRBV2, the J gene TRBJ2-1; D possibly corresponds to TRBD2 (6 bases). The CDR3 totals 13 residues. V was pared by 6 bases and J by 7 bases, with 13 bases between. Germline V CDR1 and CDR2: SNHLY, FYNNEI.